The 17 T cell receptor beta chains below all came from one sample that was sequenced in a study of blood T cell repertoires in COVID-19. This table comes from immunoSEQ multiplex PCR, and its TCRdb copy is limited to in-frame clones, with some not included. This sample has roughly 400,000 clones, with approximately 91% found just once. The sample was PBMCs or T cells enriched from blood (not recorded which). The origin of the receptors is a woman between 18 and 29 years old who had been exposed to COVID-19.

The genes are TRBV5-4 and TRBJ1-1; 8 bases line up with TRBD1. The V and J ends lost 4 bases and 5 bases, in that order; junction bases with no gene match: 4. Germline loops: CDR1 SGHNT, CDR2 YYREEE (reference sequence). CDR3 length: 13 residues. CDR3 DNA: TGTGCCAGCAGCCCGGACAGGGCGACTGAAGCTTTCTTT. Its protein product is CASSPDRATEAFF.

This sequence joins TRBV19 and TRBJ2-1; D remains unclear. This CDR3 is built from 12 residues. Germline values: CDR1 LNHDA, CDR2 SQIVND (reference sequence). The V and J ends lost 3 bases and 7 bases respectively, with 7 bases between them. CDR3 loop: CASSIGTNEQFF. The CDR3 coding sequence is TGTGCCAGTAGTATCGGTACGAATGAGCAGTTCTTC.

The V gene is TRBV28, the J gene TRBJ1-4; TRBD1 might be the D (5 bases). Trimming removed 10 bases at V and 8 bases at J, with 20 bases between. This CDR3 has 14 residues. Germline V gene sequence: CDR1 MDHEN, CDR2 SYDVKM. The chain's CDR3 is CATSPGGREEKLFF. DNA of the CDR3: TGTGCCACTTCACCCGGGGGACGAGAGGAAAAACTGTTTTTT.

The chain employs TRBV5-6 and TRBJ2-7, with D perhaps matching TRBD2 (6 bases). Germline values: CDR1 SGHDT, CDR2 YYEEEE. This CDR3 is 15 amino acids long. The ends were cut back, 4 bases at V and 4 bases at J, with 18 bases in the middle. In DNA form, the CDR3 reads TGTGCCAGCAGCATACGGGGGTTAGTTTGGTACGAGCAGTACTTC. This sequence encodes CASSIRGLVWYEQYF.

The chain combines TRBV30 with TRBJ1-2, with no clear D. The V end lost 5 bases, the J end lost 4 bases, and 11 bases lay between the germline ends. This CDR3 region has 12 residues. CDR1 is GTSNPN, CDR2 SVGIG, per germline (reference sequence). The CDR3 region has the DNA TGTGCCTGGTCAACAGCCAGCTATGGCTACACCTTC. This gives the protein CAWSTASYGYTF.

This chain connects TRBV28 to TRBJ1-4, with no clear D. Trimming left V 7 bases short and J 7 bases short, with 16 bases between. The germline V gene encodes CDR1 MDHEN and CDR2 SYDVKM. The CDR3 runs to 14 residues. CDR3 loop: CASTFGGSGEKLFF. CDR3 bases: TGTGCCAGCACCTTTGGAGGGTCTGGTGAAAAACTGTTTTTT.

The rearrangement uses TRBV18 and TRBJ1-6; 11 nucleotides align to TRBD1. The CDR3 has 17 residues. The V gene's germline CDR1 is KGHSH and CDR2 LQKENI. The V gene end was trimmed by 3 bases and the J gene end by 7 bases; junction bases not matched to a gene: 8. This CDR3 reads CASSPYRDRGINSPLHF. The CDR3, as DNA: TGTGCCAGCTCACCTTACCGGGACAGGGGGATCAATTCACCCCTCCACTTT.

V is TRBV9 and J is TRBJ1-1, with D possibly TRBD1 on 5 matching bases. Germline V gives CDR1 SGDLS, CDR2 YYNGEE. The length of the CDR3 is 13 residues. Trimming removed 3 bases from V and 1 base from J, with 7 bases in between. The DNA of the CDR3 is TGTGCCAGCAGCGCGGGGGGGAACACTGAAGCTTTCTTT. Translation: CASSAGGNTEAFF.

This clone occurred once. V usage is TRBV15 and J usage is TRBJ2-3, with TRBD1 matching over 12 bases. Germline CDR1 and CDR2: LNHNV and YYDKDF (reference sequence). The trim removed 1 base at V and 0 bases at J, leaving 2 bases unmatched. CDR3 length: 17 amino acids. CDR3 sequence (DNA): TGTGCCACCAGCAGAGGGGACAGGGGGCCGAGCACAGATACGCAGTATTTT. Translating gives CATSRGDRGPSTDTQYF.

This clone was counted between two and nine times. This rearrangement joins TRBV28 to TRBJ1-6; 9 nucleotides agree with TRBD1. This CDR3 is built from 15 residues. Trimming at V came to 6 bases and at J to 9 bases, leaving 9 bases not matched to a gene. Germline V gives CDR1 MDHEN, CDR2 SYDVKM. This CDR3 is CASRGRDRVGSPLHF. The DNA of the CDR3 is TGTGCCAGCAGGGGCCGGGACAGGGTCGGTTCACCCCTCCACTTT.

This rearrangement joins TRBV9 to TRBJ2-7; TRBD1 agrees at 9 bases. Germline values: CDR1 SGDLS, CDR2 YYNGEE. The CDR3 has 14 residues. With 4 bases clipped from V and 5 bases from J, the junction kept 7 bases outside the gene matches. CDR3 nucleotide sequence: TGTGCCAGCAGCAGCCGGGACAGGGTTCACGAGCAGTACTTC. Amino acid sequence: CASSSRDRVHEQYF.

This clone appeared once. The genes are TRBV5-1 and TRBJ2-2; TRBD2 matches 7 bases. The germline V gene has CDR1 SGHRS and CDR2 YFSETQ. This CDR3 region has 14 residues. V lost 0 bases, J lost 5 bases, and 1 base stayed unmatched. In DNA form, the CDR3 reads TGCGCCAGCAGCTTGGCCGGGGGGACCGGGGAGCTGTTTTTT. The encoded protein is CASSLAGGTGELFF.

CDR3 loop: CASSQGAHSANNSPLHF. Written as DNA, the CDR3 is TGTGCCAGCAGCCAAGGAGCCCACTCCGCGAATAATTCACCCCTCCACTTT. The chain carries TRBV3-1 (or the pseudogene TRBV3-2) and TRBJ1-6; no firm D call. V was pared by 1 base and J by 5 bases, with 15 bases between. From germline, CDR1 is LGHDT and CDR2 YNNKEL (reference sequence). The CDR3 runs 17 residues.

This clone was recorded a few times. This sequence joins TRBV21-1 and TRBJ1-2; TRBD1 was called by the table and not checked on the DNA. TRBV21-1 is flagged as a pseudogene. The CDR3 contains 15 residues. DNA for the CDR3: TGTGCCAGCAGCAACACGACAGGCCTGGGCTATGGCTACACCTTC. Protein: CASSNTTGLGYGYTF.

The chain combines TRBV9 with TRBJ1-4; D ambiguous. This CDR3 is 15 amino acids long. V was pared by 5 bases and J by 0 bases, with 11 bases between. CDR1 is SGDLS and CDR2 is YYNGEE in the germline V gene. The CDR3 is CASRPTGATNEKLFF. CDR3 bases: TGTGCCAGCAGACCCACCGGTGCAACTAATGAAAAACTGTTTTTT.

The chain joins TRBV6-5 to TRBJ2-5; weak D call: TRBD2 (5 bases). The CDR3 is 14 residues long. The V end was cut by 2 bases, the J end by 2 bases, with 9 bases between. Per the germline V gene, CDR1 is MNHEY and CDR2 is SVGAGI. CDR3 DNA sequence: TGTGCCAGCAGTTACGTTTCGGGGCAAGAGACCCAGTACTTC. Its protein product is CASSYVSGQETQYF.

In this sample, this clone turned up once. The chain links TRBV18 to TRBJ1-4; D call uncertain. The CDR3 is 16 amino acids. Trimming cost V 2 bases and J 5 bases, with 15 bases left between them. CDR1 and CDR2 from the germline V gene are KGHSH and LQKENI. The CDR3 nucleotides are TGTGCCAGCTCACCATTCGGGTTTACCCCGAATGAAAAACTGTTTTTT. This gives the protein CASSPFGFTPNEKLFF.